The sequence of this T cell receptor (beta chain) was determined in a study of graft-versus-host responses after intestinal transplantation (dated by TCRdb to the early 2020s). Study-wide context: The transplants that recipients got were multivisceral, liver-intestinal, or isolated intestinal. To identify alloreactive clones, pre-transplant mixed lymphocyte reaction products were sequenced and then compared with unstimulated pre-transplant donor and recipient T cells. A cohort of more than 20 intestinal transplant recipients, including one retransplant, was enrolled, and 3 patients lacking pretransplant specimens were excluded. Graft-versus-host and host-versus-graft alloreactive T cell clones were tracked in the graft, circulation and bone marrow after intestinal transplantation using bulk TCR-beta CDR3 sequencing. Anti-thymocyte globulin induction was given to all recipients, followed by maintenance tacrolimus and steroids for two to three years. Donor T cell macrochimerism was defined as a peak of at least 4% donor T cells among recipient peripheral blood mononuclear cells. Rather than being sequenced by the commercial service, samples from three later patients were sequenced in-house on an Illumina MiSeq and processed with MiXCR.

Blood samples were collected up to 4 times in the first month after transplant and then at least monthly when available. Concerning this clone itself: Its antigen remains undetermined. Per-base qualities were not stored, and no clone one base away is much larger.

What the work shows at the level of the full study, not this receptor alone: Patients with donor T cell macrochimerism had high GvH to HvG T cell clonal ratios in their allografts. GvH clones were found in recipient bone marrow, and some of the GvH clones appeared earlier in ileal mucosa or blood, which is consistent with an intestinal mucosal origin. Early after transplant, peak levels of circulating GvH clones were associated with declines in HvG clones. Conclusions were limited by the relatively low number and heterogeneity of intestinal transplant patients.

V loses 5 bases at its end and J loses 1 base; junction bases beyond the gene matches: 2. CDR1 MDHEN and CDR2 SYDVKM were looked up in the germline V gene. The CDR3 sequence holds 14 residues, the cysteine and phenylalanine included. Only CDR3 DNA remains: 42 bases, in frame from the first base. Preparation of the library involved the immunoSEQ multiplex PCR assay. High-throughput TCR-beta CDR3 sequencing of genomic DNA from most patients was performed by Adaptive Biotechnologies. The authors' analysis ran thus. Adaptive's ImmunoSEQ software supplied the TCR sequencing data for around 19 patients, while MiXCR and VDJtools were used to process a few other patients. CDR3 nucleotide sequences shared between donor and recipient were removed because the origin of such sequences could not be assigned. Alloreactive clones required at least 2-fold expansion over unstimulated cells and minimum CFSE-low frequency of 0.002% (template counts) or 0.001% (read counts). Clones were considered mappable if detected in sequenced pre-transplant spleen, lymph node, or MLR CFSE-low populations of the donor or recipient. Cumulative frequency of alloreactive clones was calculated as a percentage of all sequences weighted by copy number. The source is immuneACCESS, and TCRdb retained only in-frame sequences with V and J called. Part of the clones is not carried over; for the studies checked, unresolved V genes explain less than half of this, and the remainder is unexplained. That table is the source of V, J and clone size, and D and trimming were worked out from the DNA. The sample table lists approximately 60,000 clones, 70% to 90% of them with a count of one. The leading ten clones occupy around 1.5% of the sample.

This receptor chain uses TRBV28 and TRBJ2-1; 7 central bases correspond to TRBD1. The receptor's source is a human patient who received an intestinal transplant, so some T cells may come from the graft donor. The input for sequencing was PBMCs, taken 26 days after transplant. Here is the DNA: TGTGCCAGCAGTCCACAGGGGTCCTACAATGAGCAGTTCTTC. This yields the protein CASSPQGSYNEQFF.